One and the same sample provided the 12 T cell receptor beta chains below, sequenced in a study of circulating CD8 cells and anti-PD-1 response in melanoma. From live CD3+CD8+TCRalphabeta+ cells, four PD-1 and/or TIGIT subsets were sorted. TCR libraries were prepared from approximately 15 ng of total RNA with the QIAseq Immune Repertoire TCR panel. Via MiXCR, TCRdb re-called the reads, giving one row per CDR3 protein. The data show around 440 distinct CDR3 sequences, roughly 6.6% seen once. The specimen comprised CD8+ T cells from PBMCs, sampled at baseline or after one month of anti-PD-1 therapy (not recorded which). The source is a human donor with melanoma.

In its sample, this clonotype ranks as medium-sized. The chain uses TRBV13 and TRBJ2-5; the D call may be TRBD1 or TRBD2 (6 bases each). The CDR3 contains 16 residues. V was trimmed by 4 bases and J by 2 bases, leaving 17 bases between them. The V gene's germline CDR1 is PRHDT and CDR2 FYEKMQ (reference sequence). This chain's CDR3 is CASSSRDRGLQETQYF. The CDR3 DNA follows: TGTGCCAGCAGCTCACGGGACCGGGGGCTGCAAGAGACCCAGTACTTC.

This clonotype is labeled large. This rearrangement joins TRBV29-1 to TRBJ2-7; TRBD2 is a possible D gene (5 bases). The germline gives CDR1 SQVTM, CDR2 ANQGSEA. CDR3 length equals 15 residues. Trimming cost V 7 bases and J 1 base, with 20 bases left between them. In DNA, the CDR3 is TGCAGCGCCTTCGGGGAAGGAGTCAAGTCCTACGAGCAGTACTTC. The encoded protein is CSAFGEGVKSYEQYF.

This clonotype qualifies as large. The rearrangement uses TRBV2 and TRBJ2-7, with D tentatively TRBD2 (5 bases). V was shortened by 7 bases and J by 7 bases, with 17 bases between the two germline ends. Germline values: CDR1 SNHLY, CDR2 FYNNEI. This CDR3 is 13 amino acids long. CDR3 coding DNA: TGTGCCAGCATTCCGGGGAGAAAAGGGGAGCAGTACTTC. Its translation: CASIPGRKGEQYF.

Relative to its sample, this clonotype is medium-sized (0.01 to 0.1%). The chain joins TRBV19 to TRBJ2-2, with unresolved D. Deletions cut 7 bases from V and 0 bases from J, with 9 bases between. The CDR3 has 14 amino acids. The germline V gene has CDR1 LNHDA and CDR2 SQIVND (reference sequence). This CDR3 reads CASTVGANTGELFF. In nucleotides, the CDR3 is TGTGCCAGTACGGTCGGAGCGAACACCGGGGAGCTGTTTTTT.

The gene calls are TRBV4-1 and TRBJ2-1, with D tentatively TRBD2 (5 bases). Germline-derived CDR1 and CDR2 are MGHRA and YSYEKL. V was clipped by 0 bases and J by 4 bases, with 13 bases between them. CDR3 length equals 16 residues. The CDR3 is CASSQDSGNLYNEQFF. The CDR3 nucleotides read TGCGCCAGCAGCCAAGACTCCGGGAACCTTTACAATGAGCAGTTCTTC.

This clonotype is large in the sample. This chain links TRBV2 with TRBJ2-1, with TRBD2 identical over 10 bases. The germline gives CDR1 SNHLY, CDR2 FYNNEI. J was trimmed by 14 bases and V by 1 base; bases with no gene match: 2. The CDR3 runs 12 residues. The CDR3 protein is CASSEVGTSEFF. CDR3 nucleotide sequence: TGTGCCAGCAGTGAAGTGGGGACTAGCGAGTTCTTC. Variable domain in full (rest from reference TRBV2 and TRBJ2-1): EPEVTQTPSHQVTQMGQEVILRCVPISNHLYFYWYRQILGQKVEFLVSFYNNEISEKSEIFDDQFSVERPDGSNFTLKIRSTKLEDSAMYFCASSEVGTSEFFGPGTRLTVL.

Judged by abundance, this clonotype is large. The chain has TRBV28 and TRBJ2-1; no firm D call. This CDR3 has 14 residues. Germline V gives CDR1 MDHEN, CDR2 SYDVKM. V lost 2 bases and J lost 1, with 6 bases in between. The CDR3 sequence: CASSLQASYNEQFF. DNA of the CDR3: TGTGCCAGCAGTTTACAGGCTTCCTACAATGAGCAGTTCTTC.

By frequency in the sample, this clonotype is large. The rearrangement links TRBV27 to TRBJ2-7; 12 positions match TRBD1. Germline V gene data show CDR1 as MNHEY and CDR2 as SMNVEV (reference sequence). Losses at the gene ends were 5 bases for V and 7 bases for J; bases not matched to a gene: 12. This CDR3 has 16 residues. For the CDR3, the DNA is TGTGCCAGCAGTCAGCTACCGGGACAGGGGGCTGATGAGCAGTACTTC. The encoded protein is CASSQLPGQGADEQYF.

This clonotype is classed as medium-sized (0.01 to 0.1%). The genes are TRBV6-2 or TRBV6-3 and TRBJ2-1; TRBD1 agrees at 10 bases. The ends lost 7 bases at V and 0 bases at J; junction bases unmatched: 15. The CDR3 has 19 residues. Germline V gene sequence: CDR1 MNHEY, CDR2 SVGEGT. The CDR3 sequence: CASNHRDRGHYNSYNEQFF. The CDR3 nucleotides are TGTGCCAGCAACCACCGGGACAGGGGCCACTATAACTCCTACAATGAGCAGTTCTTC.

By proportion, this clonotype is medium-sized. The J gene is TRBJ2-5, the V gene TRBV4-2; D unresolved. Per germline, CDR1 LGHNA and CDR2 YNFKEQ. The V end was cut by 0 bases, the J end by 5 bases, with 4 bases between. This CDR3 region has 12 residues. The CDR3 region is CASSQERETQYF. As DNA, the CDR3 is TGTGCCAGCAGCCAAGAACGGGAGACCCAGTACTTC.

This clonotype is labeled as large (0.1 to 1%). The chain is built from TRBV24-1 and TRBJ2-7; 8 bases are shared with TRBD1. CDR3 length: 14 residues. With 2 bases clipped from V and 7 bases from J, the junction kept 6 bases outside the gene matches. Germline CDR1 is KGHDR and CDR2 is SFDVKD. The CDR3 loop reads CATSDSDREWEQYF. CDR3 sequence (DNA): TGTGCCACCAGTGATTCGGACAGGGAATGGGAGCAGTACTTC.

In its sample, this clonotype ranks as large. This rearrangement joins TRBV27 to TRBJ2-2; the D is unclear. Germline CDR1 reads MNHEY; CDR2 reads SMNVEV (reference sequence). Trimming stripped 3 bases from V and 3 bases from J, with 2 bases between. CDR3 length: 12 amino acids. The DNA for the CDR3 is TGTGCCAGCAGTTTGTACACCGGGGAGCTGTTTTTT. This gives the protein CASSLYTGELFF.